This entry lists 14 T cell receptor beta chains sequenced from one sample in a study of regulatory T cells in long-lasting Graves disease. Library construction for TCR beta used iRepertoire HTBI primers and Arm-PCR of CDR3 regions. From the multiplex PCR reads, TCRdb called clonotypes with MiXCR, one entry per CDR3 protein. The sample includes approximately 360,000 distinct CDR3 sequences, roughly 12% of them seen just once. Time point described: newly diagnosed GD, antithyroid drugs for less than 3 months. Researchers made the TCR library from RNA that was extracted from PBMCs. These same records also appear under a second study, on T cells in Graves' hyperthyroidism and ophthalmopathy.

This specimen consisted of peripheral blood mononuclear cells (PBMCs), obtained at new diagnosis, from a patient treated with antithyroid drugs. The source of these receptors is a woman younger than 30 with Graves disease.

V gene TRBV12-3 or TRBV12-4 combines with J gene TRBJ1-2; D gene uncertain. Trimming left V 1 base short and J 8 bases short, with 8 bases between. The CDR3 sequence is 12 residues long. The CDR3 DNA is TGTGCCAGCAGTTTAGAAATGGAGGGCTACACCTTC. Translating it yields CASSLEMEGYTF.

There are many counts of this clonotype. The chain is built from TRBV20-1 and TRBJ2-3; the D gene is possibly TRBD2 (5 bases). The CDR3 runs 15 residues. Trimming took 5 bases from V and 1 from J, leaving 16 bases between them. CDR1 is DFQATT, CDR2 SNEGSKA, per germline (reference sequence). The CDR3 region has the DNA TGCAGTGCTCAGATAGCGTCAGGAGGCACAGATACGCAGTATTTT. Translation gives CSAQIASGGTDTQYF.

Ten or more counts support this clonotype. This chain links TRBV6-1 with TRBJ2-3; D call uncertain. The germline gives CDR1 MNHNS, CDR2 SASEGT. This CDR3 comprises 15 residues. Deletions cut 6 bases from V and 3 bases from J, with 16 bases between. CDR3 protein: CASRLRSWSTDTQYF. CDR3 DNA sequence: TGTGCCAGCAGATTAAGGTCGTGGAGTACAGATACGCAGTATTTT.

This clonotype was counted at least ten times. The chain employs TRBV3-1 and TRBJ1-1; D unresolved. V shed 2 bases and J shed 8 bases, with 18 bases lying between them. Germline V gene sequence: CDR1 LGHDT, CDR2 YNNKEL (reference sequence). The CDR3 consists of 15 residues. CDR3 residues: CASSQFGLRAVEAFF. The CDR3 DNA reads as TGTGCCAGCAGCCAATTTGGGCTCCGGGCGGTGGAAGCTTTCTTT.

This clonotype was counted ten times or more. The gene calls are TRBV2 and TRBJ2-1; D might be TRBD2 (6 bases). Germline CDR1 reads SNHLY; CDR2 reads FYNNEI. The CDR3 consists of 14 residues. V lost 8 bases, J lost 0 bases, and 11 bases lay in between. The CDR3 protein is CASQLLASYNEQFF. In DNA, the CDR3 is TGTGCCAGCCAACTACTAGCCTCCTACAATGAGCAGTTCTTC.

As concerns this clonotype: A much larger clone sits a single nucleotide away, making a read error possible. The chain uses TRBV6-2 or TRBV6-3 and TRBJ2-1; tentative D call: TRBD2 (5 bases). The germline V gene encodes CDR1 MNHEY and CDR2 SVGEGT. Trimming took 11 bases from V and 3 from J, leaving 17 bases between them. The CDR3 covers 14 residues. The CDR3 loop is CAGGPWTDYNEQFF. In DNA form, the CDR3 reads TGTGCCGGCGGCCCATGGACTGACTACAATGAGCAGTTCTTC.

The rearrangement uses TRBV11-1 and TRBJ2-2; D might be TRBD1 (6 bases). Per germline, CDR1 SGHAT and CDR2 FQDESV (reference sequence). V lost 4 bases and J lost 2, with 14 bases in between. The CDR3 loop spans 16 amino acids. CDR3 coding DNA: TGTGCCAGCAGCTACGACAGGAGGCTTAACACCGGGGAGCTGTTTTTT. Its translation: CASSYDRRLNTGELFF.

In regard to this clonotype: This probably arose from a read error, given a far larger clone one base away. This sequence joins TRBV12-3 or TRBV12-4 and TRBJ2-5; 10 nucleotides agree with TRBD2. The CDR3 extends over 15 amino acids. The CDR3 DNA sequence: TGTGCCAGCAGGCCGGCTAGCGGGGGAAAAGAGACCCAGTGCTTC. Translation gives CASRPASGGKETQCF.

This clonotype occurred a few times. V gene TRBV7-2 combines with J gene TRBJ1-2; 7 bases are a match to TRBD1. V lost 4 bases and J lost 7; bases outside the gene matches: 3. The germline V gene has CDR1 SGHTA and CDR2 FQGNSA. The CDR3 has 12 amino acids. CDR3 sequence: CASSSGQVGYTF. The CDR3 DNA sequence: TGTGCCAGCAGCTCTGGACAGGTTGGCTACACCTTC.

The V and J genes are TRBV19 and TRBJ2-3, with 7 bases identical to TRBD1. The germline V gene has CDR1 LNHDA and CDR2 SQIVND (reference sequence). The CDR3 is 13 residues long. Germline trimming cut 6 bases from V and 3 bases from J; bases unmatched to any gene: 3. The CDR3 spells CASRGRGTDTQYF. The DNA of the CDR3 is TGTGCCAGTAGGGGCAGGGGGACAGATACGCAGTATTTT.

This clonotype showed up many times. The chain has TRBV4-2 and TRBJ2-5, with 9 bases aligning to TRBD2. The J call is uncertain, as TRBJ2-1 better fits the DNA end. Germline assignment: CDR1 LGHNA and CDR2 YNFKEQ. The CDR3 runs to 16 residues. For the CDR3, the DNA is TGTGCCAGCAGCCAAGCTGAGACTAGCGGATACAATGAGCAGTTCTTC. This sequence encodes CASSQAETSGYNEQFF.

The table lists this clonotype with many counts. V and J are TRBV27 and TRBJ2-3; D unresolved. Germline V gene data show CDR1 as MNHEY and CDR2 as SMNVEV (reference sequence). The germline V and J ends were trimmed by 5 bases and 0 bases, with 30 bases remaining between them. The CDR3 sequence is 21 residues long. The CDR3 loop reads CASSPRFRTSYSYPSTDTQYF. The CDR3 region has the DNA TGTGCCAGCAGTCCCCGCTTTAGGACGTCCTACTCGTACCCTAGCACAGATACGCAGTATTTT.

This clonotype was observed at least ten times. V gene TRBV20-1 combines with J gene TRBJ2-1, with TRBD2 matching 8 bases. The J call may be in error: the DNA end matches TRBJ2-5 better. The CDR3 runs 13 residues. Germline-derived CDR1 and CDR2 are DFQATT and SNEGSKA (reference sequence). CDR3 sequence (DNA): TGCGGCGGAACTAGCGGTCTGGGAGAGACCCAGTACTTC. It codes for CGGTSGLGETQYF.

This clonotype was seen at least ten times. The chain has TRBV2 and TRBJ2-7, with TRBD1 identical over 8 bases. CDR3 length: 14 residues. The junction had 11 bases not matched to a gene; V was cut back by 8 bases and J by 5 bases. Germline CDR1 and CDR2: SNHLY and FYNNEI. CDR3 nucleotide sequence: TGTGCCAGCCGCGGGACAGGCGGTCGGAACGAGCAGTACGTC. Protein: CASRGTGGRNEQYV.